The 2 T cell receptor beta chains below come from one sample, sequenced in a study of blood T cell repertoires in COVID-19. Libraries were prepared by immunoSEQ multiplex PCR; TCRdb keeps only in-frame clonotypes and omits some of them. Among around 26,000 clones listed, around 88% were seen once. The sample was peripheral blood. The receptors derive from a human donor with active COVID-19. The donor label of this sample is uncertain.

CDR3 sequence: CASSLTGYNEQFF. The DNA of the CDR3 is TGTGCCAGCAGTCTGACAGGGTACAATGAGCAGTTCTTC. The genes are TRBV28 and TRBJ2-1; 7 bases match TRBD1. CDR3 length: 13 amino acids. Per germline, CDR1 MDHEN and CDR2 SYDVKM. With 5 bases clipped from V and 4 bases from J, the junction kept 2 bases outside the gene matches.

In its sample, this clone was seen once. The rearrangement uses TRBV5-8 and TRBJ2-3; 11 positions agree with TRBD1. V lost 4 bases to trimming and J lost 3 bases; unmatched junction nucleotides: 1. This CDR3 comprises 14 residues. Germline V gene data show CDR1 as SGHTS and CDR2 as YDEGEE. CDR3 bases: TGTGCCAGCAGCCGGGACAGGGGGACAGATACGCAGTATTTT. As protein: CASSRDRGTDTQYF.